This TCR beta chain derives from a study of shared clonotypes between healthy human individuals. Study results and limitations: On the whole, naive subsets had larger estimated richness than memory subsets had. Large depth notwithstanding, sorted-subset sequencing proved incomplete by rarefaction. Non-shared clonotypes displayed generation probabilities falling below those of clonotypes present in all four donors.

Details on this clone: Its antigen remains unknown.

CDR1 is LNHDA and CDR2 is SQIVND in the germline V gene (reference sequence). V was cut by 10 bases and J by 4 bases, with 13 bases left in between. The CDR3 spans 12 residues. The naive CD8 subset, CD45RO-negative cells positively selected for CCR7, excluded terminally differentiated effector memory CD45RA+ cells. Only in-frame clones appear in the TCRdb table, and some are missing; sequencing was by immunoSEQ multiplex PCR. The repertoire holds around 1.9 million clones, with about 93% as singletons. The rearrangement links TRBV19 to TRBJ2-5; D is possibly TRBD1 or TRBD2 (6 bases each). The clonotype was recovered from a man younger than 35 in good health. Some clones in this sample may be carry-over from other donors' samples. The sequenced sample was naive CD8+ T cells from PBMCs. CDR3 bases: TGTGCCAAAGGGGGAGGTTCAGAGACCCAGTACTTC. The encoded protein is CAKGGGSETQYF.